The rows below give T cell receptor beta chains drawn from one sample of a study of STAT5B mutations in CD4+ large granular lymphocyte leukemia. Profiling relied on immunoSEQ multiplex PCR, and the TCRdb table lists in-frame clones only, not all of them. The profile shows around 50,000 clones, 65% to 85% of them singletons. The sample comprised CD4+ T cells from blood buffy coats. These receptors all come from a human donor in good health. CDR3s include the opening cysteine and the closing phenylalanine or tryptophan. Each record gives: clone size, J gene, V gene, D gene, CDR3 protein, CDR3 DNA. The D gene is left open where the match is weak. The listing skips clone size in some rows; elsewhere it reads once, few, many or a size class.

clone_size: -
j_call: TRBJ2-5
v_call: TRBV6-1
d_call: TRBD1
cdr3_aa: CASRGQGGETQYF
cdr3_nt: TGTGCCAGCAGGGGACAGGGGGGGGAGACCCAGTACTTC

clone_size: -
j_call: TRBJ2-5
v_call: TRBV10-3
d_call: -
cdr3_aa: CAIAGNRETQYF
cdr3_nt: TGTGCCATCGCCGGTAATCGAGAGACCCAGTACTTC

clone_size: few
j_call: TRBJ2-7
v_call: TRBV4-2
d_call: -
cdr3_aa: CASSQYPDRTVHEQYF
cdr3_nt: TGTGCCAGCAGCCAATACCCGGACCGGACGGTCCACGAGCAGTACTTC

clone_size: -
j_call: TRBJ2-3
v_call: TRBV19
d_call: -
cdr3_aa: CASSMDFGADTQYF
cdr3_nt: TGTGCCAGTAGTATGGACTTTGGGGCAGATACGCAGTATTTT

clone_size: -
j_call: TRBJ2-1
v_call: TRBV10-3
d_call: TRBD1
cdr3_aa: CAISDSRTGRDEQFF
cdr3_nt: TGTGCCATCAGTGATTCGAGGACAGGGCGGGATGAGCAGTTCTTC

clone_size: -
j_call: TRBJ2-7
v_call: TRBV19
d_call: -
cdr3_aa: CASSIPGTQYEQYF
cdr3_nt: TGTGCCAGTAGTATTCCAGGGACGCAGTACGAGCAGTACTTC

clone_size: -
j_call: TRBJ1-3
v_call: TRBV18
d_call: TRBD1
cdr3_aa: CASSPVPGGTGNTIYF
cdr3_nt: TGTGCCAGCTCACCAGTACCAGGGGGGACTGGAAACACCATATATTTT

clone_size: -
j_call: TRBJ1-2
v_call: TRBV5-1
d_call: -
cdr3_aa: CASSFGGANGYTF
cdr3_nt: TGCGCCAGCAGCTTCGGGGGGGCCAACGGCTACACCTTC

clone_size: -
j_call: TRBJ1-1
v_call: TRBV19
d_call: -
cdr3_aa: CASTLGSRTTEAFF
cdr3_nt: TGTGCCAGTACCTTGGGGTCCCGGACAACTGAAGCTTTCTTT

clone_size: once
j_call: TRBJ2-3
v_call: TRBV28
d_call: TRBD2
cdr3_aa: CASSSIAGAGTDTQYF
cdr3_nt: TGTGCCAGCAGTTCGATAGCGGGAGCGGGCACAGATACGCAGTATTTT

clone_size: -
j_call: TRBJ2-7
v_call: TRBV11-2
d_call: -
cdr3_aa: CASRQVKSSSYEQYF
cdr3_nt: TGTGCCAGCAGACAAGTAAAGAGCAGCTCCTACGAGCAGTACTTC

clone_size: few
j_call: TRBJ2-3
v_call: TRBV13
d_call: TRBD1
cdr3_aa: CASSEGTGQGVDTQYF
cdr3_nt: TGTGCCAGCAGCGAAGGGACGGGACAGGGGGTAGATACGCAGTATTTT

clone_size: -
j_call: TRBJ2-3
v_call: TRBV5-1
d_call: TRBD2
cdr3_aa: CASSRSPGGARTDTQYF
cdr3_nt: TGCGCCAGCAGCCGCAGCCCCGGGGGGGCCAGGACAGATACGCAGTATTTT

clone_size: -
j_call: TRBJ1-4
v_call: TRBV25-1
d_call: TRBD1
cdr3_aa: CASSDPGTGGEKLFF
cdr3_nt: TGTGCCAGCAGTGATCCCGGGACAGGGGGTGAAAAACTGTTTTTT

clone_size: -
j_call: TRBJ2-3
v_call: TRBV19
d_call: TRBD2
cdr3_aa: CASSLPGLRVQYF
cdr3_nt: TGTGCCAGTAGTCTTCCGGGACTAAGGGTGCAGTATTTT

clone_size: few
j_call: TRBJ2-1
v_call: TRBV7-6
d_call: -
cdr3_aa: CASSWGDYNEQFF
cdr3_nt: TGTGCCAGCAGCTGGGGGGACTACAATGAGCAGTTCTTC

clone_size: -
j_call: TRBJ2-1
v_call: TRBV15
d_call: TRBD2
cdr3_aa: CATSRSGLGYNEQFF
cdr3_nt: TGTGCCACCAGCAGATCTGGACTAGGGTACAATGAGCAGTTCTTC

clone_size: -
j_call: TRBJ2-5
v_call: TRBV5-6
d_call: -
cdr3_aa: CASSSGTQETQYF
cdr3_nt: TGTGCCAGCAGCTCCGGGACGCAAGAGACCCAGTACTTC

clone_size: once
j_call: TRBJ2-7
v_call: TRBV7-9
d_call: -
cdr3_aa: CASSVADSSVYEQYF
cdr3_nt: TGTGCCAGCAGCGTAGCAGACAGTTCGGTCTACGAGCAGTACTTC